The TCR beta chain under discussion was sequenced for a study of blood T cell repertoires in COVID-19. Overall study: Sites in the United States, Italy and Spain provided acute and convalescent COVID-19 samples. PBMCs, B-cell-depleted T cells, or T cells were the source of the cDNA or gDNA that made up the material.

The germline CDR1 and CDR2 sequences are LNHDA and SQIVND (reference sequence). V shed 5 bases, J shed 5 bases, and the junction held 11 bases outside the gene matches. The CDR3 has 15 residues. Source study methods: Amplification of reference gene primers was used by the study to estimate nucleated cell counts. TCRdb keeps only in-frame clones here, not all; method: immunoSEQ multiplex PCR. Clone size and the V and J calls come from that table; the DNA yielded D and trimming. The sample carries 150,000 to 200,000 clones, around nine tenths recorded once. The TCR was taken from a man younger than 30 with active or convalescent COVID-19. The sequenced sample consisted of peripheral blood. The chain uses TRBV19 and TRBJ1-2; 7 positions match TRBD1. CDR3 region: CASSLQQGTEYGYTF. The CDR3, as DNA: TGTGCCAGTAGTTTGCAACAGGGGACAGAATATGGCTACACCTTC.